A single TCR beta chain is shown here with its context. The antigen remains unidentified. The assay was immunoSEQ multiplex PCR, and TCRdb's table has in-frame clones only and misses some. The sample holds 150,000 to 200,000 clones, almost 95% seen once. This entry is derived from a study of T cell responses to AZD1222 COVID-19 vaccine. Study-level results: Baseline antibody screening turned up just a handful of seropositive AZD1222 recipients. Sampling that yielded the repertoires occurred only after the peak T cell response. White British people made up most donors, females outnumbered males, and clonal diversity was possibly underestimated.

V was trimmed by 5 bases and J by 0 bases, leaving 19 bases between them. Germline V CDR1 and CDR2: LNHDA, SQIVND (reference sequence). The CDR3 contains 17 residues. The material sequenced was peripheral blood, taken on day 0 of AZD1222 vaccination. V and J are TRBV19 and TRBJ1-1, with D maybe TRBD1 (6 bases). The receptor's source is an adult in good health. CDR3 nucleotides: TGTGCCAGTAGTTTGGGGCAGGGGAGTGGCGTGAACACTGAAGCTTTCTTT. It codes for CASSLGQGSGVNTEAFF. Using reference TRBV19 and TRBJ1-1 for the parts outside the CDR3, the full variable domain is DGGITQSPKYLFRKEGQNVTLSCEQNLNHDAMYWYRQDPGQGLRLIYYSQIVNDFQKGDIAEGYSVSREKKESFPLTVTSAQKNPTAFYLCASSLGQGSGVNTEAFFGQGTRLTVV.